The source of this T cell receptor (beta chain) is a study of beta chain features in type 1 diabetes. Expressed TCRB transcripts were sequenced after all isolated RNA was converted to cDNA. Method: immunoSEQ multiplex PCR; TCRdb's copy keeps in-frame clones and lacks some. The sample has roughly 140,000 clones, around 8.5% seen once. The CDR3 is 13 residues long. Deletions cut 0 bases from V and 12 bases from J, with 14 bases between. In germline, CDR1 is LGHNA, CDR2 YNFKEQ. The clonotype originates from a man aged 18-30 years in good health. The rearrangement joins TRBV4-2 to TRBJ1-1; no definite D call. The sample was central memory CD4+ T cells from blood. CDR3 sequence reads: CASSQDRRGPTFF. CDR3 coding DNA: TGTGCCAGCAGCCAAGATCGGCGAGGTCCTACTTTCTTT.